Sequencing of this TCR beta chain was carried out in a study of blood T cell repertoires in COVID-19. For the study at large: In each case, the material was cDNA or gDNA derived from T cells, B-cell-depleted T cells, or PBMCs.

The method was immunoSEQ multiplex PCR; TCRdb's version includes in-frame clones alone and lacks a portion of them. This sample has around 61,000 clones, with around 92% found just once. The V end was cut by 1 base, the J end by 9 bases, with 15 bases between. CDR1 is GTSNPN, CDR2 SVGIG, per germline (reference sequence). This CDR3 spans 13 amino acids. The chain combines TRBV30 with TRBJ1-2, with D unclear. Sequences were obtained from peripheral blood. The sequence derives from a man in his sixties with acute or convalescent COVID-19. The CDR3 nucleotides are TGTGCCTGGAGTGGTTCTGTCGGACTAAGCTACACCTTC. Its translation: CAWSGSVGLSYTF.